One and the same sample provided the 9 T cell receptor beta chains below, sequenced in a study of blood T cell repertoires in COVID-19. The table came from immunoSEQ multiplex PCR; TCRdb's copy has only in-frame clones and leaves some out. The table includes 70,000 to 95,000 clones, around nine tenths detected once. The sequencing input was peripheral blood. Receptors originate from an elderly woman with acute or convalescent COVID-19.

This CDR3 is CASSLGVRPNTEAFF. CDR3 bases: TGTGCCAGCAGCTTGGGCGTCAGGCCGAACACTGAAGCTTTCTTT. This chain uses TRBV5-6 with TRBJ1-1; the D is unclear. The CDR3 has 15 amino acids. Trimming removed 0 bases at V and 1 base at J, with 10 bases between. CDR1 SGHDT and CDR2 YYEEEE come from the germline V gene.

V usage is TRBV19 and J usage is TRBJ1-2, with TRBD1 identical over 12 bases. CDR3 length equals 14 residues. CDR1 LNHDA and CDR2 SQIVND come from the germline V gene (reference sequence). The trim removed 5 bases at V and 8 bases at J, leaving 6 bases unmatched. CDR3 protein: CASSSGQGAGGYTF. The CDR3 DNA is TGTGCCAGTAGTTCGGGACAGGGGGCAGGAGGCTACACCTTC.

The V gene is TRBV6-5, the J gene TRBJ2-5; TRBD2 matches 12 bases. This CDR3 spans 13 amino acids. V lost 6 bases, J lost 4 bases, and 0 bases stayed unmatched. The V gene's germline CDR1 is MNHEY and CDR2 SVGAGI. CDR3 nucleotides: TGTGCCAGCAGGACTAGCGGGAGAGAGACCCAGTACTTC. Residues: CASRTSGRETQYF.

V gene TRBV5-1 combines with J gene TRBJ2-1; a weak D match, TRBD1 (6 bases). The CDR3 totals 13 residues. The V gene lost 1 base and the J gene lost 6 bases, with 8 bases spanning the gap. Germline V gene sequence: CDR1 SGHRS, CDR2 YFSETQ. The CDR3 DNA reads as TGCGCCAGCAGCTTGTACAGGGTCAATGAGCAGTTCTTC. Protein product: CASSLYRVNEQFF.

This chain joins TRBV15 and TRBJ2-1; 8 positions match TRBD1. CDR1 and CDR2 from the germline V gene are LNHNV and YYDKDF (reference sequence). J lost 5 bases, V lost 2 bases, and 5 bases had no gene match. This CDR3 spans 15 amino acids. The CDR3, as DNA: TGTGCCACCAGCAGACACGGGACAGGCGACAATGAGCAGTTCTTC. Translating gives CATSRHGTGDNEQFF. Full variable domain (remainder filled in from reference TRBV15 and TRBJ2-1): DAMVIQNPRYQVTQFGKPVTLSCSQTLNHNVMYWYQQKSSQAPKLLFHYYDKDFNNEADTPDNFQSRRPNTSFCFLDIRSPGLGDTAMYLCATSRHGTGDNEQFFGPGTRLTVL.

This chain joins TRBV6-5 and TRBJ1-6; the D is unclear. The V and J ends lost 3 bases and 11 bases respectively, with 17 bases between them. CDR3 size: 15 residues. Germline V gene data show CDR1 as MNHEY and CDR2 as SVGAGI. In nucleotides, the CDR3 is TGTGCCAGCAGTTATAGTCCACCCTTCATGACACCCCTCCACTTT. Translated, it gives CASSYSPPFMTPLHF.

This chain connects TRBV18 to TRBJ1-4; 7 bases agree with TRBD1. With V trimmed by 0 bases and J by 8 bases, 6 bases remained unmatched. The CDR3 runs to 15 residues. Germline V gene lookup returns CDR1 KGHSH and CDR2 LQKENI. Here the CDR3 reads CASSPPGRTGEKLFF. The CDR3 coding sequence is TGTGCCAGCTCACCACCGGGAAGGACAGGCGAAAAACTGTTTTTT.

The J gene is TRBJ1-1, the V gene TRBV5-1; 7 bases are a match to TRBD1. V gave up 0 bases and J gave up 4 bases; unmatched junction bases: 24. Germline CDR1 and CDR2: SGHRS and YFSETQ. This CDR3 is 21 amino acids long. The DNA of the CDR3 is TGCGCCAGCAGCTTGGTCACATCAAGTCGGACAGGTATAGGCTCAGCCACTGAAGCTTTCTTT. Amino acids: CASSLVTSSRTGIGSATEAFF. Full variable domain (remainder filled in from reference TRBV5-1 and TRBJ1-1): KAGVTQTPRYLIKTRGQQVTLSCSPISGHRSVSWYQQTPGQGLQFLFEYFSETQRNKGNFPGRFSGRQFSNSRSEMNVSTLELGDSALYLCASSLVTSSRTGIGSATEAFFGQGTRLTVV.

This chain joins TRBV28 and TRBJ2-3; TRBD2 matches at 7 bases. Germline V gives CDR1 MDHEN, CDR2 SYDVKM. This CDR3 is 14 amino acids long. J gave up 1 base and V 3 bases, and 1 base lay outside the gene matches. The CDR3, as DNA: TGTGCCAGCAGTTTGGCGGGAGGCACAGATACGCAGTATTTT. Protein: CASSLAGGTDTQYF.